This entry lists 24 T cell receptor beta chains sequenced from one sample in a study of blood T cells in healthy people across ages. Primers used in a second PCR of roughly 6 to 11 cycles were a sample-barcoded 5' primer and a J-beta primer mix. TCRdb processed the 5' RACE reads anew with MiXCR; each CDR3 protein has one entry. The sample has roughly 700,000 distinct CDR3 sequences; about half are singletons. What was sequenced was blood. These receptors all stem from a woman aged 55-69 years in good health.

The rearrangement links TRBV20-1 to TRBJ1-2; D might be TRBD1 (5 bases). Trimming cost V 0 bases and J 5 bases, with 13 bases left between them. CDR1 is DFQATT, CDR2 SNEGSKA, per germline (reference sequence). The CDR3 is 14 residues long. CDR3 sequence: CSARDGRGDYGYTF. In DNA, the CDR3 is TGCAGTGCTAGAGATGGTAGGGGTGATTATGGCTACACCTTC.

This chain joins TRBV27 and TRBJ2-7; weak D call: TRBD1 (6 bases). Germline V gene lookup returns CDR1 MNHEY and CDR2 SMNVEV (reference sequence). With 3 bases removed from V and 1 base from J, the gap between germline ends came to 10 bases. The CDR3 is made up of 14 amino acids. Here the CDR3 reads CASSFGTNSYEQYF. Here the CDR3 DNA reads TGTGCCAGCAGTTTTGGGACAAATTCCTACGAGCAGTACTTC.

There are many counts of this clonotype. The V call is TRBV4-2, the J call TRBJ2-7, with no clear D. Germline CDR1 is LGHNA and CDR2 is YNFKEQ. CDR3 length: 14 residues. Trimming stripped 0 bases from V and 4 bases from J, with 10 bases between. This chain's CDR3 is CASSQDHSLYEQYF. The CDR3 bases are TGTGCCAGCAGCCAAGATCATAGCCTTTACGAGCAGTACTTC.

The V call is TRBV20-1, the J call TRBJ2-1; no reliable D call. In germline, CDR1 is DFQATT, CDR2 SNEGSKA (reference sequence). Trimming removed 1 base at V and 1 base at J, with 8 bases between. This CDR3 has 14 amino acids. CDR3 DNA: TGCAGTGCTAGAGTTATAGAGTCCTACAATGAGCAGTTCTTC. Protein product: CSARVIESYNEQFF.

This clonotype was observed a few times. The chain links TRBV4-2 to TRBJ1-4; tentative D call: TRBD1 (5 bases). CDR3 length: 14 residues. Germline CDR1 reads LGHNA; CDR2 reads YNFKEQ. Between the trimmed V and J ends, which lost 4 bases and 8 bases, there was a span of 14 bases. The chain's CDR3 is CASSPRDLGEKLFF. CDR3 in DNA: TGTGCCAGCAGCCCGAGGGACCTGGGGGAAAAACTGTTTTTT.

The sample holds a few counts of this clonotype. The chain employs TRBV28 and TRBJ2-7; D remains unclear. The V and J ends lost 6 bases and 1 base respectively, with 10 bases between them. Germline V gives CDR1 MDHEN, CDR2 SYDVKM. The CDR3 has 13 amino acids. The CDR3 DNA is TGTGCCAGCAGCGCCCTGGCGTCCTACGAGCAGTACTTC. Its protein product is CASSALASYEQYF.

This clonotype was counted between two and nine times. The chain uses TRBV7-9 and TRBJ2-7; perhaps TRBD2 as D (6 bases). Germline CDR1 is SEHNR and CDR2 is FQNEAQ (reference sequence). Trimming cost V 1 base and J 5 bases, with 15 bases left between them. The CDR3 spans 15 residues. The CDR3 sequence: CASSLGGLYRNEQYF. The CDR3 nucleotides read TGTGCCAGCAGCTTAGGGGGACTCTACAGGAACGAGCAGTACTTC.

As to this clonotype: This could be a read error, since a much larger clone is one nucleotide away. The chain links TRBV19 to TRBJ1-2; the D gene is possibly TRBD1 (5 bases). V was clipped by 11 bases and J by 7 bases, with 20 bases between them. This CDR3 contains 13 residues. From germline, CDR1 is LNHDA and CDR2 SQIVND (reference sequence). CDR3 nucleotide sequence: TGTGCCTCCAAACACTCCAGGGACTGTGGCTACACCTTC. Protein: CASKHSRDCGYTF.

The chain employs TRBV10-3 and TRBJ2-4; a possible D gene is TRBD1 (6 bases). The J call may be mistaken, given a closer DNA end match to TRBJ2-7. Germline-derived CDR1 and CDR2 are ENHRY and SYGVKD. The CDR3 spans 13 residues. CDR3 amino acids: CAISAQGGYEQYF. As DNA, the CDR3 is TGTGCCATCAGTGCACAGGGCGGTTACGAGCAGTACTTC.

This chain connects TRBV9 to TRBJ2-5; TRBD2 might be the D (5 bases). Germline V CDR1 and CDR2: SGDLS, YYNGEE. V was pared by 1 base and J by 0 bases, with 10 bases between. The CDR3 contains 15 residues. The CDR3 coding sequence is TGTGCCAGCAGCGTACGAGGGCTGTACCAAGAGACCCAGTACTTC. Translation gives CASSVRGLYQETQYF.

This CDR3 reads CASSKEAGATYNEQFF. The CDR3 nucleotides read TGCGCCAGCAGTAAGGAAGCGGGAGCCACCTACAATGAGCAGTTCTTC. The chain carries TRBV5-1 and TRBJ2-1, with 8 bases lining up with TRBD2. Trimming at V came to 5 bases and at J to 2 bases, leaving 9 bases not matched to a gene. The CDR3 totals 16 residues. CDR1 is SGHRS and CDR2 is YFSETQ in the germline V gene.

The rearrangement joins TRBV7-2 to TRBJ2-7; D unclear. CDR3 length equals 12 residues. CDR1 and CDR2 (germline): SGHTA, FQGNSA. V was shortened by 5 bases and J by 6 bases, with 11 bases between the two germline ends. CDR3 amino acids: CASSPFRSEQYF. CDR3 coding DNA: TGTGCCAGCAGCCCCTTTCGATCCGAGCAGTACTTC.

V gene TRBV4-3 combines with J gene TRBJ1-5; D is possibly TRBD1 (5 bases). From germline, CDR1 is LGHNA and CDR2 YSLEER. The CDR3 totals 16 residues. The V and J ends lost 1 base and 3 bases respectively, with 13 bases between them. The CDR3 here is CASSQGANRNNQPQHF. The CDR3 coding sequence is TGCGCCAGCAGCCAAGGAGCTAACAGGAACAATCAGCCCCAGCATTTT.

The chain joins TRBV20-1 to TRBJ1-1; 7 nucleotides line up with TRBD1. The length of the CDR3 is 12 residues. V gave up 5 bases and J gave up 8 bases; unmatched junction bases: 8. The germline V gene encodes CDR1 DFQATT and CDR2 SNEGSKA (reference sequence). The CDR3 DNA sequence: TGCAGTGCTTCCAGGGGGTCGGGAGAAGCTTTCTTT. Its protein is CSASRGSGEAFF.

This clonotype has just a few counts. The chain combines TRBV7-2 with TRBJ2-7; 7 bases agree with TRBD2. The tail of the sequence fits TRBJ2-1 better, so the J call may be wrong. There are 13 residues in the CDR3. Germline V gene sequence: CDR1 SGHTA, CDR2 FQGNSA. CDR3 DNA: TGTGCCAGCAGCTTAGATGGGAGGGGCGAGCAGTTCTTC. It is translated as CASSLDGRGEQFF.

This clonotype was observed a single time. The V gene is TRBV11-3, the J gene TRBJ2-4, with a weak D call TRBD2 (6 bases). Trimming shortened V by 1 base and J by 0 bases, and 10 bases separated the two germline ends. CDR3 length: 16 residues. Germline V gene sequence: CDR1 SGHNT, CDR2 YENEEA. The CDR3 sequence: CASSLGGAGAKNIQYF. In DNA form, the CDR3 reads TGTGCCAGCAGCTTAGGGGGAGCGGGAGCCAAAAACATTCAGTACTTC.

This clonotype was detected a few times. The CDR3 DNA follows: TGTGCCTGGAGTGGCGTTGGAGGGGCCAACGTCCTGACTTTC. This codes for CAWSGVGGANVLTF. The rearrangement links TRBV30 to TRBJ2-6; D is unresolved. Trimming stripped 1 base from V and 4 bases from J, with 8 bases between. CDR1 is GTSNPN and CDR2 is SVGIG in the germline V gene (reference sequence). The CDR3 contains 14 residues.

The chain carries TRBV27 and TRBJ2-5, with 10 bases that match TRBD2. V gave up 9 bases and J gave up 4 bases; unmatched junction bases: 14. Germline-derived CDR1 and CDR2 are MNHEY and SMNVEV (reference sequence). CDR3 length: 16 amino acids. CDR3 nucleotides: TGTGCCAGTATGAGCCTAGCGGGGGAGCCCCTAGAGACCCAGTACTTC. Its protein product is CASMSLAGEPLETQYF.

The chain joins TRBV2 to TRBJ1-2, with D tentatively TRBD1 (5 bases). The CDR3 contains 15 residues. V lost 0 bases and J lost 5, with 13 bases in between. Germline loops: CDR1 SNHLY, CDR2 FYNNEI. CDR3 amino acids: CASSEAFGTAYGYTF. For the CDR3, the DNA is TGTGCCAGCAGTGAAGCGTTCGGGACTGCGTATGGCTACACCTTC. The entire variable domain, with the rest obtained from reference TRBV2 and TRBJ1-2, is as follows: EPEVTQTPSHQVTQMGQEVILRCVPISNHLYFYWYRQILGQKVEFLVSFYNNEISEKSEIFDDQFSVERPDGSNFTLKIRSTKLEDSAMYFCASSEAFGTAYGYTFGSGTRLTVV.

This rearrangement joins TRBV10-3 to TRBJ2-1, with 12 bases that match TRBD2. The CDR3 covers 16 residues. Germline V gives CDR1 ENHRY, CDR2 SYGVKD. J gave up 9 bases and V 2 bases, and 8 bases lay outside the gene matches. CDR3 sequence reads: CAISEALAGGSGEQFF. The CDR3 DNA reads TGTGCCATCAGTGAGGCACTAGCGGGAGGCTCGGGTGAGCAGTTCTTC.

This rearrangement joins TRBV3-1 to TRBJ2-7; TRBD2 aligns across 9 bases. The CDR3 spans 14 residues. V shed 4 bases and J 2 bases; nucleotides not matched to a gene: 3. The germline gives CDR1 LGHDT, CDR2 YNNKEL (reference sequence). The CDR3 DNA reads as TGTGCCAGCAGCCGCGCTAGCGGGGCCTACGAGCAGTACTTC. Amino acid sequence: CASSRASGAYEQYF.

The CDR3 spells CARQQGCDTGELFF. The CDR3 nucleotides read TGTGCCAGACAACAGGGGTGCGACACCGGGGAGCTGTTTTTT. The V call is TRBV21-1, the J call TRBJ2-2; the listed D gene, TRBD1, was not tested against the DNA. TRBV21-1 is tagged as a pseudogene. The CDR3 contains 14 residues.

There are a few counts of this clonotype. V gene TRBV6-5 combines with J gene TRBJ2-1; 8 positions match TRBD2. The CDR3 spans 16 residues. V shed 5 bases and J 5 bases; nucleotides not matched to a gene: 11. Germline lookup yields CDR1 MNHEY and CDR2 SVGAGI. The CDR3 is CASSRISGISHNEQFF. The CDR3 region has the DNA TGTGCCAGCAGTCGTATTAGCGGGATTTCCCACAATGAGCAGTTCTTC.

The chain joins TRBV7-3 to TRBJ1-2; D is unresolved. CDR3 length equals 15 residues. With 5 bases removed from V and 3 bases from J, the gap between germline ends came to 16 bases. Germline V CDR1 and CDR2: SGHTA, FQGTGA. The CDR3 loop reads CASSPKVGSYYGYTF. CDR3 bases: TGTGCCAGCAGCCCCAAGGTTGGGTCCTACTATGGCTACACCTTC. Variable domain in full (rest from reference TRBV7-3 and TRBJ1-2): GAGVSQTPSNKVTEKGKYVELRCDPISGHTALYWYRQSLGQGPEFLIYFQGTGAADDSGLPNDRFFAVRPEGSVSTLKIQRTERGDSAVYLCASSPKVGSYYGYTFGSGTRLTVV.